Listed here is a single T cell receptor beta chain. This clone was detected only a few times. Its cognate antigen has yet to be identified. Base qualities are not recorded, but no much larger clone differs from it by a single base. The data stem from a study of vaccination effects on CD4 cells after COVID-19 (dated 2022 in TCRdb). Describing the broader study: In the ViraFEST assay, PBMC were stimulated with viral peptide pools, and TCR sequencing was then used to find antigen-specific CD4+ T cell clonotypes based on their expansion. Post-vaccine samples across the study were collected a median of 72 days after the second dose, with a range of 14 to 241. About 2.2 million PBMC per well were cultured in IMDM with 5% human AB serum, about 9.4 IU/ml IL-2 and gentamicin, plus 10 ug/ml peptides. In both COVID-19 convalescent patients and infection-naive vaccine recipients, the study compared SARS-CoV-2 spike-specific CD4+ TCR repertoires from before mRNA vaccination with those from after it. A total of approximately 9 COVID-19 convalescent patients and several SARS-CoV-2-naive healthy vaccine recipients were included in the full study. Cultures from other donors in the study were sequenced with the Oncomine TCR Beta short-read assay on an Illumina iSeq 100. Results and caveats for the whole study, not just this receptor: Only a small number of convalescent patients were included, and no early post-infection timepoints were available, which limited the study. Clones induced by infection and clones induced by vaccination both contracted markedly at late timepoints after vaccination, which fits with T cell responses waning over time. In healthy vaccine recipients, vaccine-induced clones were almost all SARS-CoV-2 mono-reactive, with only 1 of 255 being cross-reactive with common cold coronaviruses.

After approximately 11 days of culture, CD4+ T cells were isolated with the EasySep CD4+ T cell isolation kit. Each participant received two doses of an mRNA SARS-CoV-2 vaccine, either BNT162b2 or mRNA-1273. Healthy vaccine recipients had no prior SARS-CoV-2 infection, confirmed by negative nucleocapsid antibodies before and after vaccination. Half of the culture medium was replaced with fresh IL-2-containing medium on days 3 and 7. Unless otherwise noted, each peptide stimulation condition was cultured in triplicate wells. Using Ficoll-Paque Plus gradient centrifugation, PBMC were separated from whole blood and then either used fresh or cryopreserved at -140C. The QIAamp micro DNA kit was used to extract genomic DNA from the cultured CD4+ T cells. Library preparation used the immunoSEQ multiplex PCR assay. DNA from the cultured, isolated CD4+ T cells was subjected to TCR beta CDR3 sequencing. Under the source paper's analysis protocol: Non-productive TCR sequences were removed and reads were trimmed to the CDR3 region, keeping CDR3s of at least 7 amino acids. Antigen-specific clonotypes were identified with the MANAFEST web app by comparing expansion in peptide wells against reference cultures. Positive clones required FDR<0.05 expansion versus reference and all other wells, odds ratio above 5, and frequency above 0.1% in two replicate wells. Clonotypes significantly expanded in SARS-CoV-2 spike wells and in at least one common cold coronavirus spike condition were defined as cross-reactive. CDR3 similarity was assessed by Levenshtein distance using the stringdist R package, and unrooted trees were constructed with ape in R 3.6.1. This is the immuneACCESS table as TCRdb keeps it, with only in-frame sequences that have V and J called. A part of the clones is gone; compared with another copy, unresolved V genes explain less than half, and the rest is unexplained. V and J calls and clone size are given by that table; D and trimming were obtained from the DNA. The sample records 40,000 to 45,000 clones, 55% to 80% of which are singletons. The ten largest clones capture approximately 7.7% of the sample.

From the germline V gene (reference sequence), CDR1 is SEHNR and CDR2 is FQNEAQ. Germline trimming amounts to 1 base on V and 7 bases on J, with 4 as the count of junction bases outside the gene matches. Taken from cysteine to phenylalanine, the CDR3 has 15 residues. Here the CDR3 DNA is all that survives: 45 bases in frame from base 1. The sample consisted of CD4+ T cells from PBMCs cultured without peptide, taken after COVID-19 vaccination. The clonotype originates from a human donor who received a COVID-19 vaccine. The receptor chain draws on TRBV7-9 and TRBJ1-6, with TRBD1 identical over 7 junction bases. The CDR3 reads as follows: CASSLGQGVNSPLHF. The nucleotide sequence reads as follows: TGTGCCAGCAGCTTAGGACAGGGAGTAAATTCACCCCTCCACTTT.